This T cell receptor beta chain was profiled in a study of Ad26.COV2.S vaccination and SARS-CoV-2 variants. About the research overall: The COV1001 Ad26.COV2.S trial arm included the donor. Into the muscle, Ad26.COV2.S was dosed once or twice, 56 days apart. Study findings and constraints: Spike-specific TCR breadth in vaccine recipients exceeded that seen in placebo recipients. Vaccine recipients and placebo recipients showed similar non-spike TCR breadth.

CDR3 length: 12 amino acids. Trimming left V 2 bases short and J 4 bases short, with 8 bases between. The V gene's germline CDR1 is GTSNPN and CDR2 SVGIG (reference sequence). TCRdb keeps only in-frame clones here, not all; method: immunoSEQ multiplex PCR. This sample carries about 440,000 clones, roughly 85% of them seen once, and the ten largest clones take about 13%. Notes on this clone: Its target is unknown.

Treatment reported: about 20 received Ad26.COV2.S at low or high dose, single or two shots; 5 received placebo; per-sample allocation not given. Day 63 following the first vaccine or placebo injection was when the samples were taken. Specimen: peripheral blood, collected in a trial of Ad26.COV2.S vaccine versus placebo. The rearrangement joins TRBV30 to TRBJ1-1; D call uncertain. The source of this sequence is a person aged 18-65 years who received the Ad26.COV2.S COVID-19 vaccine or a placebo. The CDR3 here is CAWSLLGTEAFF. CDR3 bases: TGTGCCTGGAGTTTATTGGGCACTGAAGCTTTCTTT.